This T cell receptor beta chain came from a study of T cells after yellow fever vaccination. Overall study context: Preparing low-cell-number fractions relied on SMART-Seq v4 Ultra Low Input. Study-wide results and caveats: Once the booster was given, most primary-vaccination clones reappeared, at around 95% for CD4 and 85% to 90% for CD8.

This CDR3 comprises 12 residues. The germline gives CDR1 LNHDA, CDR2 SQIVND (reference sequence). The V and J ends lost 5 bases and 0 bases respectively, with 2 bases between them. This clonotype turned up a few times. No antigen is known for it. TCRdb reprocessed the 5' RACE reads via MiXCR and lists one record per CDR3 protein. The data show fewer than 100,000 distinct CDR3 sequences, roughly 5.2% seen once. The receptor's source is a young man who received the YFV17D yellow fever vaccine. This specimen was CD8+ T cells sorted from PBMCs, taken 10 days after the yellow fever booster vaccination. The rearrangement uses TRBV19 and TRBJ1-5; D gene unclear. The CDR3 DNA follows: TGTGCCAGTAGTCATAGCAATCAGCCCCAGCATTTT. It codes for CASSHSNQPQHF.